This T cell receptor beta chain was sequenced during a study of cytomegalovirus exposure and HLA in healthy donors. The PCR used 60 Vbeta and 13 Jbeta primers. The method was immunoSEQ multiplex PCR; TCRdb's version includes in-frame clones alone and lacks a portion of them. The table has approximately 260,000 clones, nearly 95% seen once. This clone was counted once. The V gene end was trimmed by 0 bases and the J gene end by 5 bases; junction bases not matched to a gene: 17. There are 20 residues in the CDR3. The V gene's germline CDR1 is SGHVS and CDR2 FNYEAQ. Specimen: PBMCs. J is TRBJ2-1 and V is TRBV7-6, with 9 bases aligning to TRBD2. This clonotype was obtained from a girl aged 2 to 9 in good health and CMV-seronegative. The CDR3 spells CASSLAAGSLSGRGDNEQFF. For the CDR3, the DNA is TGTGCCAGCAGCTTAGCGGCAGGGAGTCTTAGCGGGAGAGGTGACAATGAGCAGTTCTTC.